Following are 13 T cell receptor beta chains from one sample sequenced in a study of OX40 agonist ivuxolimab in advanced cancers. Clones were sequenced by immunoSEQ multiplex PCR, and TCRdb holds only the in-frame ones, with some missing. The sample has 77,000 or so clones, about nine tenths seen once. The sequenced sample was CD4+ or CD8+ T cells sorted from blood, obtained in a trial of the OX40 agonist ivuxolimab. Source of these receptors: an adult with an advanced solid tumor such as melanoma, head and neck, liver or kidney cancer.

The J gene is TRBJ2-7, the V gene TRBV11-2; maybe TRBD2 (6 bases). V dropped 4 bases and J dropped 1 base, with 14 bases sitting between them. In germline, CDR1 is SGHAT, CDR2 FQNNGV. This CDR3 has 15 residues. The CDR3 here is CASSSYSGASYEQYF. In nucleotides, the CDR3 is TGTGCCAGCAGCTCATATAGCGGCGCGTCCTACGAGCAGTACTTC.

The chain carries TRBV5-1 and TRBJ1-3, with TRBD1 identical over 8 bases. CDR1 is SGHRS and CDR2 is YFSETQ in the germline V gene. V was clipped by 4 bases and J by 1 base; unmatched bases: 10. CDR3 size: 17 residues. The CDR3 here is CASSEGSGQVSGNTIYF. Written as DNA, the CDR3 is TGCGCCAGCAGCGAGGGATCGGGACAGGTGTCTGGAAACACCATATATTTT.

The J gene is TRBJ1-1, the V gene TRBV9; D is possibly TRBD1 (5 bases). The V end lost 4 bases, the J end lost 3 bases, and 16 bases lay between the germline ends. CDR1 is SGDLS and CDR2 is YYNGEE in the germline V gene. The CDR3 extends over 15 amino acids. CDR3 nucleotides: TGTGCCAGCAGCTCTCAGAGGGGCGCGGACACTGAAGCTTTCTTT. Translating it yields CASSSQRGADTEAFF.

The genes are TRBV9 and TRBJ1-3; D gene ambiguous. Germline loops: CDR1 SGDLS, CDR2 YYNGEE. This CDR3 is 16 amino acids long. V shed 3 bases and J shed 2 bases, with 15 bases lying between them. The CDR3: CASSEGPKGTGNTIYF. The DNA of the CDR3 is TGTGCCAGCAGCGAAGGGCCCAAAGGCACTGGAAACACCATATATTTT.

This rearrangement joins TRBV7-2 to TRBJ1-1; D gene unclear. CDR3 size: 13 residues. The V and J ends lost 1 base and 1 base respectively, with 4 bases between them. Germline-derived CDR1 and CDR2 are SGHTA and FQGNSA. The CDR3 spells CASSLEENTEAFF. The CDR3 DNA sequence: TGTGCCAGCAGCTTAGAGGAGAACACTGAAGCTTTCTTT.

The chain uses TRBV28 and TRBJ2-7, with D possibly TRBD2 on 5 matching bases. The ends were cut back, 8 bases at V and 9 bases at J, with 17 bases in the middle. The length of the CDR3 is 12 residues. Germline-derived CDR1 and CDR2 are MDHEN and SYDVKM. The CDR3 nucleotides are TGTGCCAGCCGATCTACGGGGTTTCGGCAGTACTTC. The encoded protein is CASRSTGFRQYF.

This rearrangement joins TRBV28 to TRBJ1-6; possible D gene TRBD1, 6 bases. Trimming took 10 bases from V and 9 from J, leaving 16 bases between them. The CDR3 totals 13 residues. In germline, CDR1 is MDHEN, CDR2 SYDVKM. CDR3 residues: CANCGGSGSPLHF. The DNA of the CDR3 is TGTGCCAACTGCGGGGGCAGCGGTTCACCCCTCCACTTT.

The V call is TRBV5-5, the J call TRBJ2-7, with D hard to call. CDR1 and CDR2 (germline): SGHKS, YYEKEE (reference sequence). The ends were cut back, 0 bases at V and 6 bases at J, with 19 bases in the middle. CDR3 length equals 16 residues. CDR3 nucleotide sequence: TGTGCCAGCAGCTTGGCCCCTTTCGAAGGAGTTCGCGAGCAGTACTTC. The encoded protein is CASSLAPFEGVREQYF.

J is TRBJ1-4 and V is TRBV5-8, with no clear D. The CDR3 loop spans 14 amino acids. Trimming stripped 4 bases from V and 0 bases from J, with 7 bases between. Germline V gene sequence: CDR1 SGHTS, CDR2 YDEGEE. The CDR3 DNA follows: TGTGCCAGCAGCCGGTATGCAACTAATGAAAAACTGTTTTTT. It encodes CASSRYATNEKLFF.

The V call is TRBV2, the J call TRBJ2-5, with 7 bases lining up with TRBD2. Germline V gene lookup returns CDR1 SNHLY and CDR2 FYNNEI. This CDR3 region has 14 residues. V lost 8 bases, J lost 2 bases, and 8 bases stayed unmatched. The CDR3 bases are TGTGCCAGCCTTTCCGGGGGAGGGCAAGAGACCCAGTACTTC. Translating it yields CASLSGGGQETQYF.

This clone came up a few times. The chain carries TRBV6-5 and TRBJ1-2; tentative D call: TRBD1 (6 bases). V dropped 0 bases and J dropped 8 bases, with 13 bases sitting between them. Germline CDR1 MNHEY, CDR2 SVGAGI. This CDR3 region has 14 residues. The CDR3 DNA sequence: TGTGCCAGCAGTTACTCTAGGGGGGCTAACGGCTACACCTTC. Amino acids: CASSYSRGANGYTF.

V usage is TRBV9 and J usage is TRBJ2-5, with 8 bases aligning to TRBD1. The CDR3 sequence is 13 residues long. J gave up 3 bases and V 2 bases, and 0 bases lay outside the gene matches. Germline CDR1 reads SGDLS; CDR2 reads YYNGEE. CDR3 sequence (DNA): TGTGCCAGCAGCGTGACAGGGGAAGAGACCCAGTACTTC. Its translation is CASSVTGEETQYF.

The rearrangement links TRBV27 to TRBJ2-1; 10 bases align to TRBD1. V was clipped by 7 bases and J by 2 bases; unmatched bases: 5. In germline, CDR1 is MNHEY, CDR2 SMNVEV (reference sequence). The CDR3 is 15 amino acids. Written as DNA, the CDR3 is TGTGCCAGCACCCCGGGACAGGGGACCTACAATGAGCAGTTCTTC. Encoded protein: CASTPGQGTYNEQFF.